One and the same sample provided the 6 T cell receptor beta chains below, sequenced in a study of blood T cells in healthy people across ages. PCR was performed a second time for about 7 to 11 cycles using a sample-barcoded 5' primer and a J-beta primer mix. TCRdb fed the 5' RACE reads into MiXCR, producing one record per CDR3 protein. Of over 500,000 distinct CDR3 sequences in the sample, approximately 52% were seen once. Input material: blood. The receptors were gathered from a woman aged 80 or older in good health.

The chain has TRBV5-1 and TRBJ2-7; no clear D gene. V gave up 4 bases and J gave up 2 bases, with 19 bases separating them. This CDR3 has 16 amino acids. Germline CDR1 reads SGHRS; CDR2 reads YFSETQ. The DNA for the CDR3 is TGCGCCAGCAGCCTACGGACCGAGGCTTCTACCTACGAGCAGTACTTC. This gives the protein CASSLRTEASTYEQYF.

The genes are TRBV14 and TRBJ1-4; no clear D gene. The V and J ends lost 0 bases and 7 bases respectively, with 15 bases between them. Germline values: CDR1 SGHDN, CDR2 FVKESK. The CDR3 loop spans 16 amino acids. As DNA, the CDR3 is TGTGCCAGCAGCCAAGAAAGAACCGGGCGGAGTGAAAAACTGTTTTTT. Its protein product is CASSQERTGRSEKLFF. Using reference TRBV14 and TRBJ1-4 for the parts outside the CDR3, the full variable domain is EAGVTQFPSHSVIEKGQTVTLRCDPISGHDNLYWYRRVMGKEIKFLLHFVKESKQDESGMPNNRFLAERTGGTYSTLKVQPAELEDSGVYFCASSQERTGRSEKLFFGSGTQLSVL.

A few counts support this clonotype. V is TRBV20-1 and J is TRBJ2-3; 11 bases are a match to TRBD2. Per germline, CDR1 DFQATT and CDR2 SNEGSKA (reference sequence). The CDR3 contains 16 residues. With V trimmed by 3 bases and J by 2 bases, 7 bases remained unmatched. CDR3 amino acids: CSASELGLAVTDTQYF. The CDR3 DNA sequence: TGCAGTGCTAGTGAGCTGGGACTAGCGGTCACAGATACGCAGTATTTT.

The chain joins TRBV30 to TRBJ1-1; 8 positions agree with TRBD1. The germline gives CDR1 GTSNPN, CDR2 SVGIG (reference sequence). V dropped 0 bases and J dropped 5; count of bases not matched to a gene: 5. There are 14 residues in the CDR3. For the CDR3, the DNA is TGTGCCTGGAGTGTCGCCAGGGGGCTAACTGAAGCTTTCTTT. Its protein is CAWSVARGLTEAFF.

The CDR3 sequence is CASCNVLPTDTQYF. Here the CDR3 DNA reads TGTGCCAGCTGCAACGTGTTACCCACAGATACGCAGTATTTT. The chain is built from TRBV12-3 or TRBV12-4 and TRBJ2-3, with D unclear. V dropped 8 bases and J dropped 2 bases, with 14 bases sitting between them. The CDR3 covers 14 residues.

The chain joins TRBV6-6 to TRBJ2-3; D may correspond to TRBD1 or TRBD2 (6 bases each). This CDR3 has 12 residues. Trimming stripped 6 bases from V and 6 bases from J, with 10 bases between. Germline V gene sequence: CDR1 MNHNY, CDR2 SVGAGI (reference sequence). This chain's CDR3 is CASRRGLDTQYF. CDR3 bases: TGTGCCAGCAGACGGGGGCTGGATACGCAGTATTTT.